The 19 T cell receptor beta chains below were found in one sample sequenced in a study of brain T cells in children with intractable seizures. Data came from immunoSEQ multiplex PCR; TCRdb stores just in-frame clones and leaves some out. The sample has about 76,000 clones; about 93% are singletons. Material: peripheral blood, obtained at surgery. Receptors originate from a boy under three years old with tuberous sclerosis and intractable seizures.

The V and J genes are TRBV27 and TRBJ2-1; 14 bases line up with TRBD2. This CDR3 is built from 13 residues. Germline V gene sequence: CDR1 MNHEY, CDR2 SMNVEV (reference sequence). The V gene end was trimmed by 5 bases and the J gene end by 16 bases; junction bases not matched to a gene: 7. The CDR3 coding sequence is TGTGCCAGCAGTGTGACTAGCGGGAGGGCTCAATTCTTC. Translated: CASSVTSGRAQFF.

The chain has TRBV3-1 (or the pseudogene TRBV3-2) and TRBJ1-2; D not certain. Per the germline V gene, CDR1 is LGHDT and CDR2 is YNNKEL (reference sequence). Trimming stripped 0 bases from V and 2 bases from J, with 7 bases between. The CDR3 contains 14 residues. The CDR3 DNA reads TGTGCCAGCAGCCAAGACCAGGTGAACTATGGCTACACCTTC. This gives the protein CASSQDQVNYGYTF.

The gene calls are TRBV7-9 and TRBJ1-2; 7 bases agree with TRBD1. This CDR3 spans 13 amino acids. Looked up from germline, CDR1 is SEHNR and CDR2 is FQNEAQ (reference sequence). V was pared by 5 bases and J by 7 bases, with 7 bases of the junction left unmatched. The CDR3 here is CASSARDSLGYTF. The CDR3 nucleotides are TGTGCCAGCAGCGCCCGGGACAGCCTTGGCTACACCTTC.

The V gene is TRBV14, the J gene TRBJ2-7; D not certain. The CDR3 length is 15 residues. CDR1 and CDR2 from the germline V gene are SGHDN and FVKESK. With 1 base removed from V and 6 bases from J, the gap between germline ends came to 16 bases. The CDR3 DNA reads as TGTGCCAGCAGCCAAGTAGATAGAAACATCGCCGAGCAGTACTTC. Protein: CASSQVDRNIAEQYF.

This chain uses TRBV25-1 with TRBJ2-1, with 12 bases fitting TRBD2. Trimming removed 10 bases from V and 5 bases from J; junction bases left unmatched: 3. The CDR3 has 13 residues. CDR1 and CDR2 (germline): MGHDK, SYGVNS. The CDR3 region has the DNA TGTGCCACCCGGACTAGCGGGAACAATGAGCAGTTCTTC. Its protein is CATRTSGNNEQFF.

The chain recombines TRBV19 with TRBJ2-7, with D possibly called TRBD1 or TRBD2 (5 bases each). The V gene's germline CDR1 is LNHDA and CDR2 SQIVND (reference sequence). V was trimmed by 5 bases and J by 7 bases, leaving 15 bases between them. CDR3 length: 13 residues. CDR3 nucleotides: TGTGCCAGTAGTGTCGGGGCGGTTCAGGAGCAGTACTTC. Its translation: CASSVGAVQEQYF.

The sample holds one count of this clone. V is TRBV7-2 and J is TRBJ1-1; 7 bases line up with TRBD1. CDR3 size: 15 residues. Germline V gives CDR1 SGHTA, CDR2 FQGNSA. Trimming took 6 bases from V and 1 from J; bases not matched to a gene: 8. The CDR3 reads CASSPWDRSNTEAFF. The CDR3, as DNA: TGTGCCAGCAGTCCCTGGGACAGATCGAACACTGAAGCTTTCTTT.

This clone was seen a handful of times. The rearrangement links TRBV6-5 to TRBJ1-2; D is unresolved. V lost 5 bases and J 3 bases, leaving 13 bases between the germline ends. This CDR3 is built from 14 residues. Germline CDR1 and CDR2: MNHEY and SVGAGI. CDR3 protein: CASSPRDPYYGYTF. The CDR3 DNA follows: TGTGCCAGCAGTCCACGGGATCCTTACTATGGCTACACCTTC.

This clone was counted only a few times. The genes are TRBV19 and TRBJ1-5, with D perhaps TRBD1 (6 bases). V lost 5 bases and J 3 bases, leaving 14 bases between the germline ends. Germline CDR1 is LNHDA and CDR2 is SQIVND (reference sequence). The CDR3 is made up of 15 amino acids. The CDR3 protein is CASSPSPGANQPQHF. The CDR3 DNA sequence: TGTGCCAGTAGTCCCTCACCAGGGGCCAATCAGCCCCAGCATTTT.

The CDR3 loop reads CSASLWEISYNEQFF. The DNA for the CDR3 is TGCAGTGCTAGTCTGTGGGAGATATCCTACAATGAGCAGTTCTTC. This chain connects TRBV20-1 to TRBJ2-1; possible D gene TRBD2, 5 bases. CDR3 size: 15 residues. The germline V gene encodes CDR1 DFQATT and CDR2 SNEGSKA (reference sequence). V was trimmed by 3 bases and J by 1 base, leaving 13 bases between them.

J is TRBJ1-2 and V is TRBV5-6; D gene unclear. Looked up from germline, CDR1 is SGHDT and CDR2 is YYEEEE. The CDR3 sequence is 14 residues long. Deletions cut 0 bases from V and 2 bases from J, with 8 bases between. DNA of the CDR3: TGTGCCAGCAGCTTGGTATTCGGGAACTATGGCTACACCTTC. It specifies CASSLVFGNYGYTF.

V gene TRBV25-1 combines with J gene TRBJ2-1; no definite D call. This CDR3 has 13 amino acids. V lost 4 bases and J 8 bases, leaving 12 bases between the germline ends. The germline gives CDR1 MGHDK, CDR2 SYGVNS. Here the CDR3 reads CASSVWAGDEQFF. In DNA form, the CDR3 reads TGTGCCAGCAGTGTTTGGGCCGGCGATGAGCAGTTCTTC.

The V call is TRBV5-1, the J call TRBJ2-7, with TRBD2 matching 11 bases. CDR1 and CDR2 from the germline V gene are SGHRS and YFSETQ. The CDR3 has 16 residues. Trimming at V came to 3 bases and at J to 0 bases, leaving 5 bases not matched to a gene. In nucleotides, the CDR3 is TGCGCCAGCAGCTGGGCTAGCGGGGGGAGCTCCTACGAGCAGTACTTC. Translated: CASSWASGGSSYEQYF.

This chain joins TRBV27 and TRBJ1-5; D gene uncertain. The CDR3 length is 16 residues. The germline CDR1 and CDR2 sequences are MNHEY and SMNVEV (reference sequence). V lost 3 bases and J 2 bases, leaving 14 bases between the germline ends. The CDR3 coding sequence is TGTGCCAGCAGTTTCGGGAGGTTTACTGGCAATCAGCCCCAGCATTTT. Protein product: CASSFGRFTGNQPQHF.

This clone was seen a single time. CDR3 residues: CASSLARAENTEAFF. In nucleotides, the CDR3 is TGTGCCAGCAGCTTAGCGAGGGCAGAGAACACTGAAGCTTTCTTT. V usage is TRBV7-9 and J usage is TRBJ1-1; D is ambiguous. V lost 0 bases to trimming and J lost 1 base, with 9 bases between them. The CDR3 sequence is 15 residues long. Looked up from germline, CDR1 is SEHNR and CDR2 is FQNEAQ (reference sequence).

The genes are TRBV7-2 and TRBJ2-3; tentatively, D is TRBD2 (6 bases). Germline loops: CDR1 SGHTA, CDR2 FQGNSA. V was shortened by 5 bases and J by 4 bases, with 16 bases between the two germline ends. This CDR3 region has 15 residues. The DNA for the CDR3 is TGTGCCAGCAGCCCAAGGCCGACTAGGTCAGATACGCAGTATTTT. Amino acid sequence: CASSPRPTRSDTQYF.

This chain links TRBV27 with TRBJ1-3; D gene uncertain. Trimming shortened V by 0 bases and J by 0 bases, and 6 bases separated the two germline ends. Germline CDR1 is MNHEY and CDR2 is SMNVEV (reference sequence). CDR3 length: 15 amino acids. CDR3 nucleotides: TGTGCCAGCAGTTTATCTGCCTTCTCTGGAAACACCATATATTTT. This translates into CASSLSAFSGNTIYF.

This clone came up a few times. The chain couples TRBV27 to TRBJ2-1, with 12 bases identical to TRBD2. The V and J ends lost 5 bases and 4 bases, in that order; junction bases with no gene match: 3. The CDR3 totals 15 residues. Germline V lookup: CDR1 MNHEY, CDR2 SMNVEV (reference sequence). The DNA for the CDR3 is TGTGCCAGCAGTCCTAGCGGGGGGGCATACAATGAGCAGTTCTTC. Its translation is CASSPSGGAYNEQFF.

V usage is TRBV9 and J usage is TRBJ2-1; possibly TRBD1 for D (5 bases). Deletions cut 1 base from V and 7 bases from J, with 15 bases between. CDR1 and CDR2 from the germline V gene are SGDLS and YYNGEE. The CDR3 runs 15 residues. The CDR3 coding sequence is TGTGCCAGCAGCGTAACCCAGGGCCTGGGGAATGAGCAGTTCTTC. Protein: CASSVTQGLGNEQFF.